This TCR beta chain originates from a study of shared clonotypes between healthy human individuals. Study outcomes and limitations: Clonotypes not shared had lower generation probabilities than those common to all four donors. Among donors, the sharing of clonotypes was expected to be influenced by sequencing depth.

An assay was performed, and its level was deep. The method was immunoSEQ multiplex PCR; TCRdb's version includes in-frame clones alone and lacks a portion of them. The repertoire holds more than 2 million clones, with 90% to 95% as singletons. As concerns this clone: Its antigen is undetermined.

Donors were healthy HIV-negative adults without recently reported acute infections or vaccinations. CDR3 length: 13 amino acids. Trimming took off 0 bases at V and 3 bases at J, with 4 bases between the two ends. The germline V gene encodes CDR1 SGDLS and CDR2 YYNGEE. This rearrangement joins TRBV9 to TRBJ2-4; D gene uncertain. The source material was naive CD4+ T cells sorted from blood. Subset meaning: CD45RA+ positively selected. The sequence was obtained from a man aged 18-30 years in good health. The DNA for the CDR3 is TGTGCCAGCAGCGTAGATGGCAAAAACATTCAGTACTTC. Amino acids: CASSVDGKNIQYF. The variable domain in full, with the rest retrieved from reference TRBV9 and TRBJ2-4, is DSGVTQTPKHLITATGQRVTLRCSPRSGDLSVYWYQQSLDQGLQFLIQYYNGEERAKGNILERFSAQQFPDLHSELNLSSLELGDSALYFCASSVDGKNIQYFGAGTRLSVL.